This T cell receptor (beta chain) was recovered during a study of blood T cell repertoires in COVID-19 (dated by TCRdb to 2019 to 2021). In the study overall: Samples covering the acute and convalescent phases of COVID-19 were provided by collaborators in the United States, Italy and Spain. The material from the prospective study consisted of cDNA or gDNA derived from T cells, B-cell-depleted T cells, or PBMCs. The dataset comprised deeply sampled blood TCRbeta repertoires from subjects exposed to, actively infected with, or recovered from COVID-19. The repertoires were made available in a free public database intended to serve as a resource for research on the immune response to SARS-CoV-2. Samples came from the ongoing ImmuneRACE study (first 160 participants) plus 1,254 subjects from 6 global collaborators. A de-identified subject ID, COVID-19 status, age in years and sex were almost always included in the sample metadata. Where available, HLA class I and class II types were taken from metadata supplied by the sample provider and were not determined by assay-based typing. Paper-wide results and their limitations: Clinical and demographic metadata were provided uncurated, with the amount varying by source and participant.

TCRbeta CDR3 regions were amplified from genomic DNA by means of the immunoSEQ Assay, a bias-controlled multiplex PCR. The authors' analysis ran thus. The number of nucleated cells in each sample was estimated from the amplification of reference gene primers within the assay. To quantify the absolute abundance of each unique TCRbeta CDR3 rearrangement, sequence reads were collapsed and filtered. For each sample, productive Simpson clonality was calculated as the square root of Simpson's diversity index over productive rearrangements. TCRdb limited this immuneACCESS table to in-frame rearrangements with V and J called. A share of clones is missing; checked studies link under half to unresolved V genes, and the rest is unexplained. Clone size and the V and J calls come from that table; the DNA yielded D and trimming. The sample contains fewer than 250,000 clones, roughly 91% of them found a single time. The ten largest clones add up to approximately 4.5% of the sample.

Each collaborating institution followed its own protocols to collect whole blood in K2EDTA tubes. For TCRbeta analysis, collaborators shipped samples as frozen whole blood, isolated PBMCs, or DNA extracted from either of those sample types. According to the germline V gene (reference sequence), CDR1 reads LGHDT and CDR2 reads YNNKEL. Inclusive of the bounding cysteine and phenylalanine, the CDR3 is 13 residues long. Left in the record is the CDR3 DNA by itself, 39 bases read in frame from the first base. Trimming takes 3 bases from V and 4 bases from J, and the germline ends sit 9 bases apart. As to this clone: There is no known antigen for this receptor. No per-base quality is available; no much larger clone lies one base away.

This clonotype was obtained from a human donor in a cohort sampled during active COVID-19. The V and J segments used are TRBV3-1 (or the pseudogene TRBV3-2) and TRBJ1-2; TRBD1 could be the D gene, as 5 bases match. The sample comprised peripheral blood. The CDR3: CASSQTEAYGYTF. The sequence in DNA is TGTGCCAGCAGCCAGACAGAGGCCTATGGCTACACCTTC.